Presented here are 23 T cell receptor beta chains from one specimen sequenced in a study of T-cell reconstitution after alpha-beta-depleted transplantation in children. It was with unique molecular identifiers that the TCRbeta library was prepared. TCRdb re-analysed the PCR reads in MiXCR, keeping a single row per CDR3 protein. The data show hundreds of thousands of distinct CDR3 sequences, 15% to 20% seen once. Sequencing used PBMCs from the stem cell graft donor, obtained from the stem cell graft. The source is a human donor who donated a stem cell graft to a child with acute lymphoblastic leukemia.

Many counts were recorded for this clonotype. The CDR3 DNA reads as TGTGCCAGCAGCTTAGACGGGACAGGGTTCTTT. It translates to CASSLDGTGFF. J is TRBJ1-1 and V is TRBV7-9, with 9 bases that match TRBD1. CDR3 size: 11 residues. The V and J ends lost 1 base and 14 bases, in that order; junction bases with no gene match: 2. Looked up from germline, CDR1 is SEHNR and CDR2 is FQNEAQ (reference sequence).

The chain combines TRBV29-1 with TRBJ2-1; D tentatively fits TRBD1 or TRBD2 (6 bases each). Per germline, CDR1 SQVTM and CDR2 ANQGSEA. Deletions cut 7 bases from V and 8 bases from J, with 24 bases between. The length of the CDR3 is 15 residues. The CDR3 DNA is TGCAGCGGACAGGAGGGCCTTAGTGGGGGGCATGAGCAGTTCTTC. Protein sequence: CSGQEGLSGGHEQFF.

This clonotype was seen a few times. This rearrangement joins TRBV9 to TRBJ2-7; 7 bases match TRBD1. The V segment lost 3 bases and the J segment 2 bases; nucleotides outside the gene matches: 8. Germline V gives CDR1 SGDLS, CDR2 YYNGEE. The CDR3 runs to 15 residues. CDR3 coding DNA: TGTGCCAGCAGCGGACGACAGGGCTATCCCTACGAGCAGTACTTC. This translates into CASSGRQGYPYEQYF. Full variable domain (remainder filled in from reference TRBV9 and TRBJ2-7): DSGVTQTPKHLITATGQRVTLRCSPRSGDLSVYWYQQSLDQGLQFLIQYYNGEERAKGNILERFSAQQFPDLHSELNLSSLELGDSALYFCASSGRQGYPYEQYFGPGTRLTVT.

This clonotype has a count of ten or more. The chain uses TRBV10-3 and TRBJ2-1; 8 bases agree with TRBD2. The CDR3 is 14 residues long. J lost 8 bases, V lost 4 bases, and 7 bases had no gene match. The V gene's germline CDR1 is ENHRY and CDR2 SYGVKD. CDR3 sequence reads: CAISGSGSDDEQFF. CDR3 bases: TGTGCCATCAGTGGGAGCGGGAGCGACGATGAGCAGTTCTTC.

The CDR3, as DNA: TGTGCCAGTAGTATGGCCTCCATCAATGAGCAGTTCTTC. Translating it yields CASSMASINEQFF. J is TRBJ2-1 and V is TRBV19; D call uncertain. The CDR3 length is 13 residues. V lost 3 bases and J 6 bases, leaving 9 bases between the germline ends. CDR1 and CDR2 from the germline V gene are LNHDA and SQIVND (reference sequence).

A few counts support this clonotype. The CDR3 DNA reads TGTGCCAGCAGCCGACGGACAGGGAATACAGATACGCAGTATTTT. This encodes CASSRRTGNTDTQYF. The J gene is TRBJ2-3, the V gene TRBV3-1; 8 bases map to TRBD1. The CDR3 extends over 15 amino acids. With 4 bases clipped from V and 3 bases from J, the junction kept 6 bases outside the gene matches. CDR1 is LGHDT and CDR2 is YNNKEL in the germline V gene (reference sequence).

This clonotype was picked up a small number of times. The chain is built from TRBV4-1 and TRBJ2-7, with D uncertain. This CDR3 contains 17 residues. From germline, CDR1 is MGHRA and CDR2 YSYEKL. Trimming removed 3 bases from V and 3 bases from J, with 21 bases in between. The CDR3 region is CASSQVFVTRAFYEQYF. Written as DNA, the CDR3 is TGCGCCAGCAGCCAGGTATTTGTAACCCGAGCCTTCTACGAGCAGTACTTC.

The V gene is TRBV2, the J gene TRBJ1-2; possible D gene TRBD1, 5 bases. The V gene lost 4 bases and the J gene lost 7 bases, with 19 bases spanning the gap. The germline CDR1 and CDR2 sequences are SNHLY and FYNNEI. This CDR3 has 15 amino acids. For the CDR3, the DNA is TGTGCCAGCAGTGTACCCGGGACGCCAGAGAGTGGCTACACCTTC. Translation gives CASSVPGTPESGYTF.

The V gene is TRBV10-3, the J gene TRBJ2-4, with D tentatively TRBD1 (5 bases). This CDR3 is built from 15 residues. V was pared by 5 bases and J by 1 base, with 12 bases between. Germline V lookup: CDR1 ENHRY, CDR2 SYGVKD. In DNA, the CDR3 is TGTGCCATCAGTAATTCAAACAGGGCCAAAAACATTCAGTACTTC. This translates into CAISNSNRAKNIQYF.

The table lists this clonotype with a few counts. The J gene is TRBJ2-3, the V gene TRBV15; D possibly corresponds to TRBD1 (5 bases). The CDR3 has 19 amino acids. The V and J ends lost 3 bases and 4 bases respectively, with 26 bases between them. Germline values: CDR1 LNHNV, CDR2 YYDKDF (reference sequence). The CDR3 bases are TGTGCCACCAGCAGCCTTACCCCAGGGTTTCCGACCGTGGCAGATACGCAGTATTTT. Translated: CATSSLTPGFPTVADTQYF.

The J gene is TRBJ2-2, the V gene TRBV2, with 8 positions matching TRBD1. V gave up 5 bases and J gave up 0 bases; unmatched junction bases: 5. In germline, CDR1 is SNHLY, CDR2 FYNNEI. CDR3 length: 16 residues. The CDR3 loop is CASSSGQGSNTGELFF. For the CDR3, the DNA is TGTGCCAGCAGTTCAGGACAGGGCTCGAACACCGGGGAGCTGTTTTTT.

The sample holds a few counts of this clonotype. The J gene is TRBJ2-2, the V gene TRBV5-1; D gene ambiguous. The CDR3 spans 14 residues. The germline gives CDR1 SGHRS, CDR2 YFSETQ. Trimming pared 2 bases from V and 3 bases from J, leaving 8 bases between. CDR3 in DNA: TGCGCCAGCAGCTTCATGGGCCACACCGGGGAGCTGTTTTTT. This sequence encodes CASSFMGHTGELFF.

A few counts support this clonotype. The chain joins TRBV6-5 to TRBJ2-1; no firm D call. The germline CDR1 and CDR2 sequences are MNHEY and SVGAGI. Trimming took off 0 bases at V and 5 bases at J, with 8 bases between the two ends. This CDR3 region has 14 residues. CDR3 in DNA: TGTGCCAGCAGTTACTCGGGCAGGAACAATGAGCAGTTCTTC. This codes for CASSYSGRNNEQFF.

In this sample, this clonotype turned up a few times. The rearrangement uses TRBV19 and TRBJ2-3; a possible D gene is TRBD2 (5 bases). CDR3 length: 14 amino acids. Germline CDR1 is LNHDA and CDR2 is SQIVND (reference sequence). V dropped 6 bases and J dropped 2 bases, with 12 bases sitting between them. The CDR3 DNA reads as TGTGCCAGTAGGAGTCGGGATTTCACAGATACGCAGTATTTT. Translation: CASRSRDFTDTQYF.

This chain uses TRBV25-1 with TRBJ2-5, with TRBD2 matching 8 bases. Germline V gene lookup returns CDR1 MGHDK and CDR2 SYGVNS. This CDR3 has 13 amino acids. With V trimmed by 7 bases and J by 4 bases, 5 bases remained unmatched. CDR3 region: CASIGLASETQYF. The CDR3 DNA follows: TGTGCCAGCATCGGACTAGCATCAGAGACCCAGTACTTC.

The chain combines TRBV27 with TRBJ2-1; D unresolved. Germline CDR1 is MNHEY and CDR2 is SMNVEV (reference sequence). CDR3 length: 14 amino acids. The V gene lost 9 bases and the J gene lost 4 bases, with 16 bases spanning the gap. As DNA, the CDR3 is TGTGCCAGTAAACCGCCCGCCCCATACAATGAGCAGTTCTTC. It is translated as CASKPPAPYNEQFF.

This clonotype has just a few counts. The chain is built from TRBV12-3 or TRBV12-4 and TRBJ2-1; unclear D gene. The CDR3 contains 15 residues. Trimming took 5 bases from V and 3 from J, leaving 14 bases between them. DNA for the CDR3: TGTGCCAGCAGTCCCCTTCAAGTCCACTACAATGAGCAGTTCTTC. Encoded protein: CASSPLQVHYNEQFF.

This clonotype showed up just a few times. CDR3 coding DNA: TGCAGCGTTGAAGACCCGGGCCCCTATGGCTACACCTTC. Translated: CSVEDPGPYGYTF. The chain is built from TRBV29-1 and TRBJ1-2; D gene unclear. The V and J ends lost 0 bases and 4 bases respectively, with 9 bases between them. This CDR3 region has 13 residues. Germline V gives CDR1 SQVTM, CDR2 ANQGSEA.

This clonotype was recorded a few times. The chain carries TRBV5-1 and TRBJ2-1, with TRBD2 identical over 15 bases. Trimming took 3 bases from V and 6 from J; bases not matched to a gene: 1. The germline CDR1 and CDR2 sequences are SGHRS and YFSETQ. The CDR3 is made up of 15 amino acids. In DNA, the CDR3 is TGCGCCAGCAGCTGGACTAGCGGGAGGGCCAATGAGCAGTTCTTC. Protein: CASSWTSGRANEQFF. The full variable domain, with the rest looked up from reference TRBV5-1 and TRBJ2-1, is KAGVTQTPRYLIKTRGQQVTLSCSPISGHRSVSWYQQTPGQGLQFLFEYFSETQRNKGNFPGRFSGRQFSNSRSEMNVSTLELGDSALYLCASSWTSGRANEQFFGPGTRLTVL.

This clonotype was observed a few times. The chain combines TRBV5-5 with TRBJ2-5; maybe TRBD2 (5 bases). The CDR3 is 14 amino acids. Germline V gene lookup returns CDR1 SGHKS and CDR2 YYEKEE (reference sequence). V gave up 0 bases and J gave up 4 bases, with 10 bases separating them. CDR3 DNA sequence: TGTGCCAGCAGCTTGGCCCGGGGTCGAGAGACCCAGTACTTC. Residues: CASSLARGRETQYF. Full variable domain (missing parts from reference TRBV5-5 and TRBJ2-5): DAGVTQSPTHLIKTRGQQVTLRCSPISGHKSVSWYQQVLGQGPQFIFQYYEKEERGRGNFPDRFSARQFPNYSSELNVNALLLGDSALYLCASSLARGRETQYFGPGTRLLVL.

The chain uses TRBV14 and TRBJ2-2; D is unclear. CDR3 length: 23 residues. Trimming took off 3 bases at V and 0 bases at J, with 32 bases between the two ends. Germline V gene data show CDR1 as SGHDN and CDR2 as FVKESK. The CDR3: CASSHSIGARAPNPRANTGELFF. CDR3 DNA sequence: TGTGCCAGCAGCCATTCGATAGGCGCGCGTGCCCCTAACCCAAGAGCGAACACCGGGGAGCTGTTTTTT.

This chain joins TRBV5-1 and TRBJ2-7; possible D gene TRBD1, 7 bases. The CDR3 is 14 residues long. With 4 bases removed from V and 3 bases from J, the gap between germline ends came to 14 bases. Germline CDR1 and CDR2: SGHRS and YFSETQ. CDR3 residues: CASSPGGGVYEQYF. As DNA, the CDR3 is TGCGCCAGCAGCCCTGGAGGGGGCGTCTACGAGCAGTACTTC.

This clonotype was observed once. The rearrangement uses TRBV18 and TRBJ1-2; weak D call: TRBD1 (5 bases). The V gene lost 2 bases and the J gene lost 6 bases, with 13 bases spanning the gap. Germline V gives CDR1 KGHSH, CDR2 LQKENI. The CDR3 runs to 14 residues. The CDR3 DNA is TGTGCCAGCTCACCATACTGGGGCGGGGATGGCTACACCTTC. Translation gives CASSPYWGGDGYTF.